This TCR beta chain was observed in a study of siplizumab effects on memory and regulatory T cells. Findings of the study overall: The study found that mappable alloreactive CD4+ clones averaged nearly 70% Treg-derived with siplizumab and under 35% in controls. Tracing alloreactive clones into unstimulated subsets worked for only a minor fraction of them. Both greater diversity than memory cells and a major contribution to the alloresponse seemed to characterize naive T cells.

Trimming stripped 6 bases from V and 4 bases from J, with 13 bases between. The CDR3 is 14 residues long. Germline V lookup: CDR1 MNHEY, CDR2 SMNVEV (reference sequence). Assays captured 95,000 to 100,000 TCR templates per sample. Profiled with immunoSEQ multiplex PCR; TCRdb holds only in-frame clones, not every one. The sample yields some 100,000 clones, more than 85% seen once. A word on this clone: The antigen is unknown.

The sequence derives from a human donor in good health. Some clones in this sample may be carry-over from other donors' samples. The chain recombines TRBV27 with TRBJ1-3, with D hard to call. The sample comprised CD4+ T cells sorted from blood. In DNA form, the CDR3 reads TGTGCCAGCAGCCTAGGGTTTTCAGGAAACACCATATATTTT. Its translation is CASSLGFSGNTIYF.